This entry is about one T cell receptor beta chain. The antigen remains unidentified. Template switching supplied a universal primer site; unique molecular identifiers were carried on the cDNA. MiXCR was run by TCRdb on the 5' RACE reads, yielding one entry per CDR3 protein. In the table there are about 280,000 distinct CDR3 sequences, roughly 8.6% of which are singletons. This entry comes from a study of identical twins. Study-wide results and limits: Monozygotic twin pairs showed more out-of-frame TCR alpha sharing than models estimated.

These data are also associated with another study on yellow fever vaccine responses in identical twins.

Specimen: memory (CD45RO+) T cells sorted from blood. The TCR comes from a woman in her late teens or twenties in good health.

The CDR3 DNA is TGCAGTGCTAGCAGGCCTAGCGGGGGGGTAACAGATACGCAGTATTTT. Translating it yields CSASRPSGGVTDTQYF. The rearrangement links TRBV20-1 to TRBJ2-3, with 12 positions matching TRBD2. J was trimmed by 3 bases and V by 3 bases; bases with no gene match: 7. The germline V gene has CDR1 DFQATT and CDR2 SNEGSKA (reference sequence). This CDR3 contains 16 residues.